Each of the 14 T cell receptor beta chains below was sequenced from the same sample in a study of shared clonotypes between healthy human individuals. The method was immunoSEQ multiplex PCR; TCRdb's version includes in-frame clones alone and lacks a portion of them. This sample carries some 1,600,000 clones, roughly 98% of them seen once, and the ten largest clones take approximately 0.44%. The sample was naive CD4+ T cells sorted from blood. The subset: CD45RA+ positively selected. The source of these receptors is a man under 40 in good health.

The chain uses TRBV27 and TRBJ2-7, with D maybe TRBD2 (6 bases). V was shortened by 5 bases and J by 3 bases, with 23 bases between the two germline ends. This CDR3 is 17 amino acids long. Germline values: CDR1 MNHEY, CDR2 SMNVEV (reference sequence). The DNA of the CDR3 is TGTGCCAGCAGTCTCAATGCGGGGTTACAATTTCTCTACGAGCAGTACTTC. It translates to CASSLNAGLQFLYEQYF.

This clone was detected once. This CDR3 is also generated by other DNA sequences in the sample. V usage is TRBV18 and J usage is TRBJ2-5, with TRBD1 matching over 7 bases. This CDR3 contains 13 residues. In germline, CDR1 is KGHSH, CDR2 LQKENI. V shed 2 bases, J shed 3 bases, and the junction held 0 bases outside the gene matches. This CDR3 reads CASSPTGEETQYF. The DNA of the CDR3 is TGTGCCAGCTCACCAACAGGGGAAGAGACCCAGTACTTC.

V and J are TRBV5-1 and TRBJ2-7; TRBD1 agrees at 7 bases. Germline V gene sequence: CDR1 SGHRS, CDR2 YFSETQ. The length of the CDR3 is 14 residues. V lost 0 bases, J lost 5 bases, and 5 bases stayed unmatched. CDR3 DNA: TGCGCCAGCAGCTTGGGACAGGGTAGCAACGAGCAGTACTTC. Protein: CASSLGQGSNEQYF. The full variable domain, its missing parts supplied by reference TRBV5-1 and TRBJ2-7, is KAGVTQTPRYLIKTRGQQVTLSCSPISGHRSVSWYQQTPGQGLQFLFEYFSETQRNKGNFPGRFSGRQFSNSRSEMNVSTLELGDSALYLCASSLGQGSNEQYFGPGTRLTVT.

The chain recombines TRBV27 with TRBJ1-2, with 7 bases lining up with TRBD1. The CDR3 runs 13 residues. The germline V gene encodes CDR1 MNHEY and CDR2 SMNVEV (reference sequence). Losses at the gene ends were 4 bases for V and 5 bases for J; bases not matched to a gene: 4. Written as DNA, the CDR3 is TGTGCCAGCAGTTCATCGGGACAGTATGGCTACACCTTC. Translation gives CASSSSGQYGYTF.

This chain connects TRBV10-3 to TRBJ1-3; D uncertain. The CDR3 length is 16 residues. Germline values: CDR1 ENHRY, CDR2 SYGVKD. V dropped 0 bases and J dropped 4 bases, with 13 bases sitting between them. CDR3 nucleotide sequence: TGTGCCATCAGTGAGTCCCAAAGGAGGGTAGGAAACACCATATATTTT. The encoded protein is CAISESQRRVGNTIYF.

The chain combines TRBV25-1 with TRBJ2-4, with D maybe TRBD2 (5 bases). With 1 base removed from V and 1 base from J, the gap between germline ends came to 17 bases. The CDR3 totals 18 residues. Germline V lookup: CDR1 MGHDK, CDR2 SYGVNS. The CDR3 DNA is TGTGCCAGCAGTGAATCTTTAGGGATTCCGGGGGCCAAAAACATTCAGTACTTC. It is translated as CASSESLGIPGAKNIQYF.

The chain is built from TRBV29-1 and TRBJ2-3, with 12 nucleotides matching TRBD2. V shed 5 bases, J shed 5 bases, and the junction held 17 bases outside the gene matches. The CDR3 runs 18 residues. Germline V lookup: CDR1 SQVTM, CDR2 ANQGSEA. CDR3 DNA: TGCAGCGTTTCGACCCGGGAAACTCCGGGACTAGCGGGAGATACGCAGTATTTT. Translated, it gives CSVSTRETPGLAGDTQYF.

V is TRBV5-1 and J is TRBJ2-7; a possible D gene is TRBD2 (6 bases). V was pared by 4 bases and J by 0 bases, with 14 bases between. Germline V lookup: CDR1 SGHRS, CDR2 YFSETQ. The CDR3 spans 15 residues. As DNA, the CDR3 is TGCGCCAGCAGCACCGGACTACCGAGCTCCTACGAGCAGTACTTC. Protein: CASSTGLPSSYEQYF.

V is TRBV7-9 and J is TRBJ2-7, with 15 bases matching TRBD2. The V gene end was trimmed by 5 bases and the J gene end by 5 bases; junction bases not matched to a gene: 7. CDR3 length equals 16 residues. From germline, CDR1 is SEHNR and CDR2 FQNEAQ (reference sequence). The CDR3 is CASSLRTSGRADEQYF. CDR3 nucleotides: TGTGCCAGCAGCCTAAGGACTAGCGGGAGGGCCGACGAGCAGTACTTC.

The V call is TRBV11-2, the J call TRBJ2-5; D remains ambiguous. V lost 0 bases and J lost 5, with 13 bases in between. The CDR3 covers 15 residues. Germline assignment: CDR1 SGHAT and CDR2 FQNNGV. In DNA form, the CDR3 reads TGTGCCAGCAGCTTAGAGGCACGAGCGTGGGAGACCCAGTACTTC. It yields the protein CASSLEARAWETQYF.

V and J are TRBV4-3 and TRBJ2-7; D unclear. The germline gives CDR1 LGHNA, CDR2 YSLEER. V was cut by 0 bases and J by 3 bases, with 12 bases left in between. This CDR3 has 15 residues. For the CDR3, the DNA is TGCGCCAGCAGCCAAGACTGGGTTCAGAACTACGAGCAGTACTTC. Protein product: CASSQDWVQNYEQYF.

Worth noting for this clone: At one end the junction does not follow the germline gene, possibly because of a read error. This sequence joins TRBV6-1 and TRBJ2-2; D remains unclear. The length of the CDR3 is 11 residues. Germline values: CDR1 MNHNS, CDR2 SASEGT. The CDR3 nucleotides read TGTGCCAGCAGTGAATTGGGCGGTCGGATTTTT. This translates into CASSELGGRIF.

About this clone itself: At one of its ends the junction is not consistent with the germline gene, which may arise from a read error. This chain connects TRBV7-7 to TRBJ2-1, with D maybe TRBD1 (5 bases). The germline CDR1 and CDR2 sequences are SSHAT and FNYEAQ (reference sequence). This CDR3 has 19 amino acids. This CDR3 is CASSLGMILGQGGYNEQFF. CDR3 nucleotides: TGTGCTAGCAGCTTAGGCATGATTTTGGGCCAGGGTGGCTACAATGAGCAGTTCTTC.

V usage is TRBV28 and J usage is TRBJ2-7; D may be TRBD2 (5 bases). Trimming shortened V by 2 bases and J by 2 bases, and 16 bases separated the two germline ends. Germline loops: CDR1 MDHEN, CDR2 SYDVKM. The CDR3 has 16 amino acids. CDR3 amino acids: CASSLKVSEPTYEQYF. The CDR3, as DNA: TGTGCCAGCAGTTTAAAGGTTAGCGAGCCCACCTACGAGCAGTACTTC. The whole variable domain, remainder taken from reference TRBV28 and TRBJ2-7, is DVKVTQSSRYLVKRTGEKVFLECVQDMDHENMFWYRQDPGLGLRLIYFSYDVKMKEKGDIPEGYSVSREKKERFSLILESASTNQTSMYLCASSLKVSEPTYEQYFGPGTRLTVT.